This TCR beta chain was sequenced for a study of post-analysis software for immune sequencing data. In the study overall: Progressive-relapsing, secondary progressive and relapsing-remitting multiple sclerosis were among the disease courses included.

CDR3 length: 18 residues. Germline V lookup: CDR1 SGHRS, CDR2 YFSETQ. Losses at the gene ends were 3 bases for V and 0 bases for J; bases not matched to a gene: 12. General observations from the study: Controls showed lower frequencies than patients for a handful of TRBV segments, and TRBV5-6, TRBV5-1 and TRBV20-1 were among these. Significantly decreased normalized Chao1 diversity was recorded for multiple sclerosis patients relative to controls. Samples from a shared batch, those prepared together, strongly co-clustered by F measure.

As to this clonotype: Its antigen is unknown.

Every TCR beta cDNA library bore unique molecular identifiers. From approximately 1 to 10 million T cells, 550,000 or so cDNA molecules were obtained. TCRdb re-called the PCR reads through MiXCR, storing one row per CDR3 protein. The sample consists of roughly 540,000 distinct CDR3 sequences, around a third of them appearing once. The J gene is TRBJ1-1, the V gene TRBV5-1; 9 bases agree with TRBD1. The clonotype was recovered from a girl aged 2 to 17 with multiple sclerosis. The sequencing sample was made of blood. Here the CDR3 DNA reads TGCGCCAGCAGCTCTTCCTCCGGGACAGGGAGAATGAACACTGAAGCTTTCTTT. Translating it yields CASSSSSGTGRMNTEAFF.